This T cell receptor beta chain was obtained from a study of T cells after posttransplantation cyclophosphamide (dated by TCRdb to the mid-2010s). Study-level background: Using TRB sequencing, the study followed how the T cell repertoire reconstituted after myeloablative bone marrow transplantation in which posttransplantation cyclophosphamide served as GVHD prophylaxis. Up to 3 additional blood samples from 2 to 5.2 years after transplant were also TRB-sequenced in 3 patients, as was pretransplant blood from several patients. Public TRB sequences were queried against a database of over 3,600 sequences associated with responses to pathogens, tumor antigens, self-antigens and alloantigens. Because TRA and TRB clonality were tightly correlated in fewer than 10 samples, subsequent TCR analyses were focused on TRB only. Blood from every one of the 30 to 35 PTCy patients who had 1-year posttransplant specimens underwent TRB sequencing. Samples from about 37 PTCy-treated patients and under 20 related bone marrow donors of those patients were subjected to antigen receptor sequencing.

Broad study findings and their caveats: Donor-recipient similarity was low at 1-2 months but increased during the first year, and donor CD8+ memory clones often dominated later blood repertoires. The TRB repertoires of T cells infiltrating skin or GI tract showed only limited overlap with the TRB repertoires of T cells in blood. Across under 50 patients, recipient CMV seropositivity and CMV reactivation were highly associated with TRB clonality; PTCy diversity was similar to CNI/methotrexate controls.

Related bone marrow donors provided peripheral blood samples on the day of marrow donation. Peripheral blood and bone marrow mononuclear cells were isolated by Ficoll-Hypaque density centrifugation and cryopreserved. V ends up 0 bases short and J 1 base short, with an unmatched junction base count of 3. According to the germline V gene (reference sequence), CDR1 reads LNHDA and CDR2 reads SQIVND. The CDR3 measures 17 amino acids from cysteine to phenylalanine. Only the CDR3 part of the read is kept: 51 bases, read in frame from the first base. This clone was seen at least ten times. It has no known antigen specificity. No base qualities exist here, and no much larger clone lies one base off it. TRB sequencing was run on genomic DNA with either the immunoSEQ assay at survey resolution or the hsTCRB kit. Processing in the source paper ran as follows. The immunoSEQ software handled initial read processing, and the LymphoSeq R package was used for repertoire analyses. For each TRB dataset, clonality was calculated as 1 minus normalized Shannon entropy, and the Gini coefficient was computed as well. Phenotypes of unsorted samples were inferred by mapping TRB sequences from sorted subsets of the recipient or donor onto the same recipient's unsorted samples. TCRdb took over this immuneACCESS table, retaining in-frame rearrangements with V and J assigned. Such tables are incomplete; in checked studies, under half of the missing clones stem from an unresolved V gene, and the remainder is unexplained. That table furnishes V, J and clone size, whereas the DNA furnished D and trimming. The table gives tens of thousands of clones for this sample, with none occurring only once. The ten most abundant clones make up approximately 7% of the sample.

The receptor was derived from a woman aged 60 to 75 in good health, CMV-negative, and a related stem cell transplant donor. The sample was PBMCs. The chain links TRBV19 with TRBJ1-1, and 12 junctional nucleotides match TRBD1. The DNA is TGTGCCAGTAGTATAGACGGGACAGGGGGCTCGAACACTGAAGCTTTCTTT. The translation is CASSIDGTGGSNTEAFF.